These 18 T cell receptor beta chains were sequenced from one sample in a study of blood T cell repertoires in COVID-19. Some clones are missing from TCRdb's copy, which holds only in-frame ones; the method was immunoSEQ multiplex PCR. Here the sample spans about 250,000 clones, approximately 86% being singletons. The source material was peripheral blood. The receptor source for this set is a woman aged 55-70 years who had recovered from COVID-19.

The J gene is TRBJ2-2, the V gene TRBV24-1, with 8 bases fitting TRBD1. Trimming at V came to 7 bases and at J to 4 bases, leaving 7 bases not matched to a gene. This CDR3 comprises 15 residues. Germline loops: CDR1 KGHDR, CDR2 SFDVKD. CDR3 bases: TGTGCCACCAGGAGGGACAGGATGAGCACCGGGGAGCTGTTTTTT. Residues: CATRRDRMSTGELFF.

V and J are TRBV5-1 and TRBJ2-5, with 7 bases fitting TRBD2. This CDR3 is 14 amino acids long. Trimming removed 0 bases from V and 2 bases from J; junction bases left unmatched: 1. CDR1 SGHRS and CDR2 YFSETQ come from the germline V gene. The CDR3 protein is CASSLGDYQETQYF. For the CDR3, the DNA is TGCGCCAGCAGCTTGGGGGACTATCAAGAGACCCAGTACTTC.

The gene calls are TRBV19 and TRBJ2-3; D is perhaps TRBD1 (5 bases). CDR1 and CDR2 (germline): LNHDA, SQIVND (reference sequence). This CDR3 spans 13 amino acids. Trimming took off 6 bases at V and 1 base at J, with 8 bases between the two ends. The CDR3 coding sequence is TGTGCCAGTAGGGAGACAGGCACAGATACGCAGTATTTT. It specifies CASRETGTDTQYF.

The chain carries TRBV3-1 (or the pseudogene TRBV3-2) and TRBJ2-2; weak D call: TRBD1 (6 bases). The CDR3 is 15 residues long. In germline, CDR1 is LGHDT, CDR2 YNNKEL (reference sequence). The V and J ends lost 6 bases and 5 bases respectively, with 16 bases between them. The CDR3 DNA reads TGTGCCAGCAGGACTACAGGGTTTGAGACCGGGGAGCTGTTTTTT. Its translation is CASRTTGFETGELFF.

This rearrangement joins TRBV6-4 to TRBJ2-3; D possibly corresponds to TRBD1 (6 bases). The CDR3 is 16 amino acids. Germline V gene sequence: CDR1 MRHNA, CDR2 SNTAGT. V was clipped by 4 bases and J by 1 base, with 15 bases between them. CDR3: CASSVFADSRTDTQYF. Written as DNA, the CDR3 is TGTGCCAGCAGTGTTTTTGCGGACAGCCGCACAGATACGCAGTATTTT.

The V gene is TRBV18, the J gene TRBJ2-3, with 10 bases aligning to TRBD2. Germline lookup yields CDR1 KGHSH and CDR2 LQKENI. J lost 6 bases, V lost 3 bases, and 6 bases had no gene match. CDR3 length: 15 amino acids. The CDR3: CASSPLAGDLDTQYF. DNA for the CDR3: TGTGCCAGCTCACCGCTAGCGGGGGACTTGGATACGCAGTATTTT.

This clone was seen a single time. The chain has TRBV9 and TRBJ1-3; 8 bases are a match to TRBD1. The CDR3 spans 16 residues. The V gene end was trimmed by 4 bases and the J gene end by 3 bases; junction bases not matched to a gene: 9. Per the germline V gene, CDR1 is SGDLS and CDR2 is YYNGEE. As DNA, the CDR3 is TGTGCCAGCAGCTCCGGGCAGGGGGCGCGTGGAAACACCATATATTTT. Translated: CASSSGQGARGNTIYF.

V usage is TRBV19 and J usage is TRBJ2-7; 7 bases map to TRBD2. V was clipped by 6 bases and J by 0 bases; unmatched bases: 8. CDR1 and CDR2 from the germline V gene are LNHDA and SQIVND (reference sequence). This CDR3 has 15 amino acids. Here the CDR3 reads CASSVAGSYSYEQYF. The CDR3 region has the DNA TGTGCCAGTAGCGTAGCGGGCTCCTACTCCTACGAGCAGTACTTC.

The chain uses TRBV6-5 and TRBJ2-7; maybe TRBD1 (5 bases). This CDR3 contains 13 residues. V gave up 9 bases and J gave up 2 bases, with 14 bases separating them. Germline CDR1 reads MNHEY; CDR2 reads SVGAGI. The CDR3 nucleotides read TGTGCCAGTCTCAGGGTTTTCCCCTACGAGCAGTACTTC. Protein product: CASLRVFPYEQYF.

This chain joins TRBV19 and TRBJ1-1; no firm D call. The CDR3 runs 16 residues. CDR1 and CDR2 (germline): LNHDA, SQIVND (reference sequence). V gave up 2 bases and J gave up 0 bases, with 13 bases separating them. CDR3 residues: CASSIRAYTVNTEAFF. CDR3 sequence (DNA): TGTGCCAGTAGTATAAGAGCGTATACGGTGAACACTGAAGCTTTCTTT.

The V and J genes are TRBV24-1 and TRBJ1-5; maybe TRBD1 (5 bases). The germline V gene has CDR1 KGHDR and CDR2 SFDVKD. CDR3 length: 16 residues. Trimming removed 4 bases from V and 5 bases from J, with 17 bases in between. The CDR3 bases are TGTGCCACCAGTGACGTAAGACAGAGCCGCCATCAGCCCCAGCATTTT. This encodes CATSDVRQSRHQPQHF.

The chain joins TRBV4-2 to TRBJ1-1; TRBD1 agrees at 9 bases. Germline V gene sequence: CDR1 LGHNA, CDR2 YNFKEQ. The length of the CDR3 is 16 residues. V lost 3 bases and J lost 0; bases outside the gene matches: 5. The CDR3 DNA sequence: TGTGCCAGCAGCCAGTCCTGGACAGGGGTGAACACTGAAGCTTTCTTT. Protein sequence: CASSQSWTGVNTEAFF.

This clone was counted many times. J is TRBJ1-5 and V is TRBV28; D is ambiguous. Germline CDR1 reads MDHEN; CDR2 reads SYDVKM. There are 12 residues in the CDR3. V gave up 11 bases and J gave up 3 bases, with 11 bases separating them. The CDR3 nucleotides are TGTGCCCCTCCGGGTGACAATCAGCCCCAGCATTTT. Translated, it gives CAPPGDNQPQHF.

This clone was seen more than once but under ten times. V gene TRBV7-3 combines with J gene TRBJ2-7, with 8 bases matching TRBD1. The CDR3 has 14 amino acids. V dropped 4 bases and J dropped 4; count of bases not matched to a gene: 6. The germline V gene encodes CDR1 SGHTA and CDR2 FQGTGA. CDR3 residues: CASSSPGDRYEQYF. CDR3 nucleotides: TGTGCCAGCAGCTCCCCAGGGGACAGGTACGAGCAGTACTTC.

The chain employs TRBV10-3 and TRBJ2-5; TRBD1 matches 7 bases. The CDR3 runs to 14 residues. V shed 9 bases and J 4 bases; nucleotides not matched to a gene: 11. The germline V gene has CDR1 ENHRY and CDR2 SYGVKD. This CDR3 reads CAISHTGVGETQYF. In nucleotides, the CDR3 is TGTGCCATTAGCCATACAGGGGTGGGAGAGACCCAGTACTTC.

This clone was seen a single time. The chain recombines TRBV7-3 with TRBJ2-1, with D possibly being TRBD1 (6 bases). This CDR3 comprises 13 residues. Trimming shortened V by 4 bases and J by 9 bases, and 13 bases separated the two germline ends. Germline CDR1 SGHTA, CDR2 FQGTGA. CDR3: CASSSLGGGEQFF. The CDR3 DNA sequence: TGTGCCAGCAGCTCCCTTGGGGGCGGTGAGCAGTTCTTC.

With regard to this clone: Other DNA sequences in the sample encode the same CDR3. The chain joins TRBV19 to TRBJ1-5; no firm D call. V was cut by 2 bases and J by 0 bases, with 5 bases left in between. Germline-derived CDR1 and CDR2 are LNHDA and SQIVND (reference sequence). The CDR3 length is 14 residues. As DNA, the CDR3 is TGTGCCAGTAGTATAAGAGATAGCAATCAGCCCCAGCATTTT. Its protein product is CASSIRDSNQPQHF.

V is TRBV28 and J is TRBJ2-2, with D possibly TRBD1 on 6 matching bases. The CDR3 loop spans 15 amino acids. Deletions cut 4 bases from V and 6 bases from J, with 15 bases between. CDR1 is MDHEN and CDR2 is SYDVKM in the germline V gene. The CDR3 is CASSSQGRFPGELFF. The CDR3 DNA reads TGTGCCAGCAGTTCACAGGGTCGGTTTCCCGGGGAGCTGTTTTTT.